This T cell receptor beta chain was obtained from a study of OX40 agonist ivuxolimab in advanced cancers. The repertoire was sequenced with immunoSEQ multiplex PCR; TCRdb's copy has only in-frame clones and lacks some. Of about 140,000 clones in the sample, 90% were seen once. The sequence was collected from an adult with an advanced solid tumor such as melanoma, head and neck, liver or kidney cancer. This sample comprised CD4+ or CD8+ T cells sorted from blood, obtained in a trial of the OX40 agonist ivuxolimab.

CDR3 nucleotide sequence: TGTGCCAGCAGTCGCCAACAGACGTCGGGGACTGAAGCTTTCTTT. This sequence encodes CASSRQQTSGTEAFF. The chain has TRBV27 and TRBJ1-1, with D unresolved. The CDR3 is 15 residues long. Trimming shortened V by 5 bases and J by 5 bases, and 18 bases separated the two germline ends. Germline CDR1 and CDR2: MNHEY and SMNVEV (reference sequence).